This T cell receptor beta chain was captured in a study of CD8 T cells in Susac syndrome. On this clonotype: The antigen is unknown.

Roughly 0.45 to 1 ug RNA was reverse transcribed with random hexamers. An immunoSEQ multiplex PCR generated amplified TCR beta CDR3 products spanning 54 Vbeta and 13 Jbeta. One entry per CDR3 protein, called by TCRdb with MiXCR from the immunoSEQ multiplex PCR reads. The data hold roughly 110,000 distinct CDR3 sequences, with approximately 90% observed a single time. The CDR3 runs to 12 residues. Germline V gives CDR1 SQVTM, CDR2 ANQGSEA. Losses at the gene ends were 4 bases for V and 7 bases for J; bases not matched to a gene: 6. General study findings and limits: The authors acknowledged that the study's TCR sequencing and HLA analysis involved relatively few individuals.

Sequences were obtained from CD8+ T cells from PBMCs. J is TRBJ1-2 and V is TRBV29-1, with TRBD1 identical over 7 bases. The origin of this receptor is a human donor in good health. The CDR3: CSVVTGEGGYTF. The CDR3 nucleotides read TGCAGCGTTGTCACAGGGGAGGGTGGCTACACCTTC.